The 20 T cell receptor beta chains given below trace back to one sample, sequenced in a study of cytomegalovirus exposure and HLA in healthy donors. The PCR was carried out with 60 Vbeta primers and 13 Jbeta primers. Sequenced by immunoSEQ multiplex PCR; TCRdb stores in-frame clones only, minus some. This sample has under 250,000 clones, with roughly 79% found just once. Sequencing was carried out using PBMCs. The receptors derive from a male donor in good health and CMV-seronegative.

The DNA of the CDR3 is TGTGCCAGCGGAAACAGGGTAGTTCACTATGGCTACACCTTC. It codes for CASGNRVVHYGYTF. The rearrangement joins TRBV27 to TRBJ1-2; D is perhaps TRBD1 (6 bases). The CDR3 runs to 14 residues. Germline-derived CDR1 and CDR2 are MNHEY and SMNVEV (reference sequence). V lost 8 bases and J lost 3, with 16 bases in between.

The V and J genes are TRBV9 and TRBJ2-5; D may be TRBD1 (5 bases). Trimming pared 0 bases from V and 4 bases from J, leaving 16 bases between. The length of the CDR3 is 16 residues. Germline lookup yields CDR1 SGDLS and CDR2 YYNGEE. The CDR3 nucleotides are TGTGCCAGCAGCGTAGAGGCAGGGCTTTCTAGAGAGACCCAGTACTTC. Translation: CASSVEAGLSRETQYF.

V and J are TRBV27 and TRBJ1-5; 7 bases align to TRBD1. The CDR3 runs 14 residues. The V gene end was trimmed by 5 bases and the J gene end by 5 bases; junction bases not matched to a gene: 6. Germline V gene lookup returns CDR1 MNHEY and CDR2 SMNVEV (reference sequence). This CDR3 is CASSPRDSYQPQHF. DNA of the CDR3: TGTGCCAGCAGTCCTCGGGACAGCTATCAGCCCCAGCATTTT.

V and J are TRBV6-5 and TRBJ2-5, with 9 bases lining up with TRBD2. The CDR3 contains 15 residues. CDR1 and CDR2 from the germline V gene are MNHEY and SVGAGI. With V trimmed by 6 bases and J by 4 bases, 9 bases remained unmatched. The CDR3 loop is CASRLSGGSGETQYF. CDR3 bases: TGTGCCAGCAGACTTAGCGGGGGAAGCGGAGAGACCCAGTACTTC.

V is TRBV12-2 and J is TRBJ1-2; the table's D call, TRBD1, was not checked against the DNA. TRBV12-2 is recorded as a pseudogene. CDR3 length: 17 amino acids. CDR3 residues: CASRLASKARDWYGYTF. In nucleotides, the CDR3 is TGTGCAAGTCGCTTAGCGAGTAAGGCCAGGGATTGGTATGGCTACACCTTC.

This clone was detected only once. The V call is TRBV20-1, the J call TRBJ2-7; TRBD1 matches 7 bases. V shed 3 bases, J shed 6 bases, and the junction held 2 bases outside the gene matches. The CDR3 covers 11 residues. Germline assignment: CDR1 DFQATT and CDR2 SNEGSKA (reference sequence). The CDR3: CSASYRGEQYF. As DNA, the CDR3 is TGCAGTGCTAGCTACAGGGGCGAGCAGTACTTC.

This chain uses TRBV5-6 with TRBJ2-5; 9 bases align to TRBD2. Germline V gives CDR1 SGHDT, CDR2 YYEEEE. V lost 1 base to trimming and J lost 0 bases; unmatched junction nucleotides: 10. The CDR3 length is 18 residues. DNA for the CDR3: TGTGCCAGCAGCTTGAGGAGTAGCGGGGGAGCTTACCAAGAGACCCAGTACTTC. Residues: CASSLRSSGGAYQETQYF.

The rearrangement links TRBV25-1 to TRBJ2-3; D not certain. Trimming took off 5 bases at V and 2 bases at J, with 5 bases between the two ends. The CDR3 has 12 residues. The V gene's germline CDR1 is MGHDK and CDR2 SYGVNS. The CDR3 loop reads CASSTYTDTQYF. CDR3 sequence (DNA): TGTGCCAGCAGTACTTACACAGATACGCAGTATTTT. Supplemented by reference TRBV25-1 and TRBJ2-3, the full variable domain reads EADIYQTPRYLVIGTGKKITLECSQTMGHDKMYWYQQDPGMELHLIHYSYGVNSTEKGDLSSESTVSRIRTEHFPLTLESARPSHTSQYLCASSTYTDTQYFGPGTRLTVL.

The V and J genes are TRBV5-1 and TRBJ2-7; 11 bases align to TRBD1. This CDR3 region has 15 residues. V shed 0 bases, J shed 4 bases, and the junction held 3 bases outside the gene matches. CDR1 is SGHRS, CDR2 YFSETQ, per germline. The CDR3 nucleotides read TGCGCCAGCAGCTTGGGCGGGACAGGGGGATACGAGCAGTACTTC. Its protein product is CASSLGGTGGYEQYF.

The chain has TRBV9 and TRBJ1-1, with 9 bases that match TRBD1. The germline gives CDR1 SGDLS, CDR2 YYNGEE. The length of the CDR3 is 14 residues. The V and J ends lost 4 bases and 3 bases, in that order; junction bases with no gene match: 4. CDR3 protein: CASSLDRGDTEAFF. Here the CDR3 DNA reads TGTGCCAGCAGCCTCGACAGGGGGGACACTGAAGCTTTCTTT.

The gene calls are TRBV7-2 and TRBJ1-2; 7 nucleotides align to TRBD1. V was pared by 5 bases and J by 3 bases, with 6 bases of the junction left unmatched. This CDR3 contains 14 residues. Looked up from germline, CDR1 is SGHTA and CDR2 is FQGNSA. The CDR3 loop is CASSLSGTDYGYTF. The CDR3 region has the DNA TGTGCCAGCAGCCTTTCCGGGACAGACTATGGCTACACCTTC.

The gene calls are TRBV4-2 and TRBJ2-2; 12 bases match TRBD1. The CDR3 contains 15 residues. V shed 3 bases and J 6 bases; nucleotides not matched to a gene: 2. CDR1 is LGHNA, CDR2 YNFKEQ, per germline. The CDR3 region has the DNA TGTGCCAGCAGCCATCGGGACAGGGGGCCCGGGGAGCTGTTTTTT. Translated: CASSHRDRGPGELFF.

The chain uses TRBV7-3 and TRBJ2-1; 8 bases are a match to TRBD1. J gave up 9 bases and V 4 bases, and 8 bases lay outside the gene matches. Germline V gives CDR1 SGHTA, CDR2 FQGTGA. The CDR3 is 14 amino acids. For the CDR3, the DNA is TGTGCCAGCAGCTCCGACAGGGGTTCGGGTGAGCAGTTCTTC. Amino acid sequence: CASSSDRGSGEQFF.

The V call is TRBV6-1, the J call TRBJ2-7; tentative D call: TRBD1 (6 bases). The CDR3 spans 12 residues. The V end lost 10 bases, the J end lost 7 bases, and 17 bases lay between the germline ends. The germline V gene has CDR1 MNHNS and CDR2 SASEGT. Written as DNA, the CDR3 is TGTGCCACACAGGGTCGCTCGGAGGAGCAGTACTTC. Amino acids: CATQGRSEEQYF.

This CDR3 reads CASSDETGAGANVLTF. The CDR3 nucleotides read TGTGCCAGCAGTGATGAGACGGGAGCTGGGGCCAACGTCCTGACTTTC. The J gene is TRBJ2-6, the V gene TRBV2; D is possibly TRBD2 (6 bases). This CDR3 has 16 residues. Germline V CDR1 and CDR2: SNHLY, FYNNEI. The V end lost 3 bases, the J end lost 2 bases, and 11 bases lay between the germline ends.

The V and J genes are TRBV6-5 and TRBJ1-2, with TRBD1 matching 7 bases. The CDR3 loop spans 14 amino acids. The junction had 11 bases not matched to a gene; V was cut back by 5 bases and J by 8 bases. CDR1 and CDR2 from the germline V gene are MNHEY and SVGAGI. CDR3 DNA: TGTGCCAGCAGTGAGGTTCGGGACAGACAAGGCTACACCTTC. This translates into CASSEVRDRQGYTF.

This rearrangement joins TRBV4-2 to TRBJ2-5, with TRBD2 identical over 10 bases. The CDR3 runs to 18 residues. The V and J ends lost 0 bases and 4 bases, in that order; junction bases with no gene match: 11. CDR1 and CDR2 (germline): LGHNA, YNFKEQ. CDR3 region: CASSQDPAGGIRRETQYF. The CDR3 nucleotides are TGTGCCAGCAGCCAAGATCCAGCGGGGGGGATTAGGCGAGAGACCCAGTACTTC.

Turning to this clone: The sample contains more than one DNA sequence encoding this CDR3. CDR3 region: CASSLQNYGYTF. For the CDR3, the DNA is TGTGCCAGCAGCTTACAGAACTATGGCTACACCTTC. The chain combines TRBV7-2 with TRBJ1-2; no definite D call. Germline V lookup: CDR1 SGHTA, CDR2 FQGNSA. V was shortened by 2 bases and J by 2 bases, with 3 bases between the two germline ends. The CDR3 sequence is 12 residues long.

V gene TRBV18 combines with J gene TRBJ2-4; tentative D call: TRBD2 (6 bases). The germline V gene has CDR1 KGHSH and CDR2 LQKENI. V lost 3 bases and J 0 bases, leaving 9 bases between the germline ends. This CDR3 contains 15 residues. CDR3 sequence reads: CASSPGGIAKNIQYF. As DNA, the CDR3 is TGTGCCAGCTCACCCGGGGGTATAGCCAAAAACATTCAGTACTTC.

As DNA, the CDR3 is TGCAGCGTTGAAAGACAGGCGTGGGGCTACACCTTC. It translates to CSVERQAWGYTF. The chain combines TRBV29-1 with TRBJ1-2; maybe TRBD1 (6 bases). CDR3 size: 12 residues. With 2 bases removed from V and 8 bases from J, the gap between germline ends came to 12 bases. Germline-derived CDR1 and CDR2 are SQVTM and ANQGSEA.